The 18 T cell receptor beta chains given below trace back to one sample, sequenced in a study of T-cell reconstitution after alpha-beta-depleted transplantation in children. Researchers prepared the TCRbeta library using unique molecular identifiers, the study reports. MiXCR, applied by TCRdb to the PCR reads, yields one record per CDR3 protein. Of some 600,000 distinct CDR3 sequences in the sample, approximately 13% are singletons; the top ten hold around 2.2%. The sample was PBMCs, mostly from graft donor cells, taken 360 days after TCRalphabeta/CD19-depleted stem cell transplant. Receptors were obtained from a male patient aged 10-17 years who had a stem cell transplant for acute myeloid leukemia, so the T cells may come from the graft donor.

Only a few counts were recorded for this clonotype. The chain combines TRBV7-9 with TRBJ1-5; TRBD1 aligns across 7 bases. Germline CDR1 and CDR2: SEHNR and FQNEAQ (reference sequence). CDR3 length: 15 residues. The V gene end was trimmed by 4 bases and the J gene end by 4 bases; junction bases not matched to a gene: 7. CDR3 sequence (DNA): TGTGCCAGCAGCTCCGACAGGGAACCAAATCAGCCCCAGCATTTT. Translated, it gives CASSSDREPNQPQHF.

This clonotype was observed at least ten times. The chain recombines TRBV5-6 with TRBJ2-7, with TRBD1 as a possible D gene (6 bases). Germline CDR1 and CDR2: SGHDT and YYEEEE. The germline V and J ends were trimmed by 3 bases and 0 bases, with 10 bases remaining between them. There are 14 residues in the CDR3. Here the CDR3 reads CASSYAGVSYEQYF. CDR3 sequence (DNA): TGTGCCAGCAGCTACGCAGGGGTCTCCTACGAGCAGTACTTC. The full variable domain, its missing parts supplied by reference TRBV5-6 and TRBJ2-7, is DAGVTQSPTHLIKTRGQQVTLRCSPKSGHDTVSWYQQALGQGPQFIFQYYEEEERQRGNFPDRFSGHQFPNYSSELNVNALLLGDSALYLCASSYAGVSYEQYFGPGTRLTVT.

The J gene is TRBJ2-1, the V gene TRBV21-1; no DNA check was done on the table's D call, TRBD1. TRBV21-1 is shown as a pseudogene. The CDR3 contains 14 residues. The DNA for the CDR3 is TGTGCCAGCAGCATATCGGGGCGATACAATGAGCAGTTCTTC. Protein product: CASSISGRYNEQFF.

This rearrangement joins TRBV20-1 to TRBJ2-3; possibly TRBD2 for D (5 bases). This CDR3 has 13 residues. Germline lookup yields CDR1 DFQATT and CDR2 SNEGSKA (reference sequence). The germline V and J ends were trimmed by 6 bases and 1 base, with 11 bases remaining between them. The CDR3 protein is CSAPGSGTDTQYF. CDR3 nucleotide sequence: TGCAGTGCCCCGGGTAGCGGCACAGATACGCAGTATTTT.

This clonotype was seen a few times. V and J are TRBV6-1 and TRBJ2-2; 8 bases are shared with TRBD1. Losses at the gene ends were 6 bases for V and 6 bases for J; bases not matched to a gene: 9. Germline values: CDR1 MNHNS, CDR2 SASEGT. The CDR3 runs to 15 residues. This chain's CDR3 is CASRLTGQVPGELFF. The CDR3 DNA sequence: TGTGCCAGCAGACTTACGGGACAGGTTCCCGGGGAGCTGTTTTTT.

The rearrangement links TRBV20-1 to TRBJ2-3; D remains unclear. The CDR3 is 12 residues long. Germline CDR1 and CDR2: DFQATT and SNEGSKA (reference sequence). CDR3 protein: CTSLLSTDTQYF. In nucleotides, the CDR3 is TGCACGTCCCTCCTCTCCACAGATACGCAGTATTTT.

The V and J genes are TRBV27 and TRBJ2-1; either TRBD1 or TRBD2 may fit D (5 bases each). Germline-derived CDR1 and CDR2 are MNHEY and SMNVEV (reference sequence). This CDR3 has 14 amino acids. V lost 8 bases and J 10 bases, leaving 21 bases between the germline ends. The CDR3 loop is CASGTAGDVDEQFF. The CDR3 DNA sequence: TGTGCCAGCGGGACGGCCGGGGACGTCGACGAGCAGTTCTTC.

This clonotype was detected ten times or more. J is TRBJ2-7 and V is TRBV5-1; tentative D call: TRBD2 (5 bases). Per germline, CDR1 SGHRS and CDR2 YFSETQ. V was clipped by 4 bases and J by 3 bases, with 23 bases between them. The CDR3 has 17 amino acids. CDR3 DNA sequence: TGCGCCAGCAGCCCGGGCCTTATTCTCCCGAGGGTCTACGAGCAGTACTTC. This sequence encodes CASSPGLILPRVYEQYF. Based on the CDR3 plus reference TRBV5-1 and TRBJ2-7, the full variable domain is KAGVTQTPRYLIKTRGQQVTLSCSPISGHRSVSWYQQTPGQGLQFLFEYFSETQRNKGNFPGRFSGRQFSNSRSEMNVSTLELGDSALYLCASSPGLILPRVYEQYFGPGTRLTVT.

The rearrangement uses TRBV4-1 and TRBJ2-7; TRBD2 agrees at 8 bases. This CDR3 is 14 amino acids long. CDR1 and CDR2 (germline): MGHRA, YSYEKL. V was pared by 3 bases and J by 5 bases, with 6 bases of the junction left unmatched. Here the CDR3 reads CASSHGLAFNEQYF. For the CDR3, the DNA is TGCGCCAGCAGCCACGGACTAGCATTCAACGAGCAGTACTTC.

The J gene is TRBJ2-3, the V gene TRBV28, with 12 bases aligning to TRBD2. This CDR3 is 17 amino acids long. Germline CDR1 is MDHEN and CDR2 is SYDVKM. V lost 0 bases, J lost 4 bases, and 5 bases stayed unmatched. The CDR3 DNA follows: TGTGCCAGCAGTTTATGGACTAGCGGGAGTCAAGCAGATACGCAGTATTTT. Translating it yields CASSLWTSGSQADTQYF. The full variable domain, rest sourced from reference TRBV28 and TRBJ2-3, is DVKVTQSSRYLVKRTGEKVFLECVQDMDHENMFWYRQDPGLGLRLIYFSYDVKMKEKGDIPEGYSVSREKKERFSLILESASTNQTSMYLCASSLWTSGSQADTQYFGPGTRLTVL.

V is TRBV20-1 and J is TRBJ2-7, with D tentatively TRBD2 (6 bases). The germline gives CDR1 DFQATT, CDR2 SNEGSKA (reference sequence). The CDR3 is 13 amino acids. The germline V and J ends were trimmed by 4 bases and 9 bases, with 19 bases remaining between them. The CDR3 region is CSATRDAGYVQYF. The CDR3 coding sequence is TGCAGTGCTACCCGGGACGCGGGGTATGTGCAGTACTTC.

This clonotype was seen only a few times. DNA of the CDR3: TGTGCCAGCAGCCAAGAGCCCAGCGGGAGCATTGACACCGGGGAGCTGTTTTTT. Protein sequence: CASSQEPSGSIDTGELFF. V gene TRBV3-1 combines with J gene TRBJ2-2; 8 bases fit TRBD2. Trimming at V came to 0 bases and at J to 3 bases, leaving 9 bases not matched to a gene. The germline V gene encodes CDR1 LGHDT and CDR2 YNNKEL (reference sequence). The CDR3 is 18 residues long.

This clonotype was counted many times. The V and J genes are TRBV28 and TRBJ2-7, with D perhaps matching TRBD1 or TRBD2 (5 bases each). This CDR3 has 14 amino acids. Germline V gene data show CDR1 as MDHEN and CDR2 as SYDVKM. Trimming took off 5 bases at V and 4 bases at J, with 15 bases between the two ends. In nucleotides, the CDR3 is TGTGCCAGCAGTCCTCCGGGGCCCATATACGAGCAGTACTTC. The encoded protein is CASSPPGPIYEQYF.

The chain has TRBV14 and TRBJ2-7, with D possibly TRBD1 on 5 matching bases. V lost 1 base and J 0 bases, leaving 10 bases between the germline ends. The CDR3 is 15 residues long. CDR1 is SGHDN and CDR2 is FVKESK in the germline V gene. CDR3 loop: CASSQVVRGSYEQYF. The CDR3 DNA is TGTGCCAGCAGCCAAGTTGTAAGGGGCTCCTACGAGCAGTACTTC. The full variable domain, completed using reference TRBV14 and TRBJ2-7, is EAGVTQFPSHSVIEKGQTVTLRCDPISGHDNLYWYRRVMGKEIKFLLHFVKESKQDESGMPNNRFLAERTGGTYSTLKVQPAELEDSGVYFCASSQVVRGSYEQYFGPGTRLTVT.

The table lists this clonotype with many counts. The chain carries TRBV12-3 or TRBV12-4 and TRBJ2-7; D is possibly TRBD1 or TRBD2 (5 bases each). Trimming removed 5 bases at V and 6 bases at J, with 17 bases between. The CDR3 is made up of 14 amino acids. The CDR3 DNA reads as TGTGCCAGCAGTAAGGGACCCCTTCTCTCCGAGCAGTACTTC. The encoded protein is CASSKGPLLSEQYF.

A few counts support this clonotype. The CDR3 sequence: CASLVNVGQGRNEQYF. DNA for the CDR3: TGTGCCAGCCTAGTTAACGTGGGACAGGGGAGAAACGAGCAGTACTTC. The V and J genes are TRBV6-5 and TRBJ2-7; 10 bases align to TRBD1. Germline V gene data show CDR1 as MNHEY and CDR2 as SVGAGI. This CDR3 is built from 16 residues. Trimming cost V 8 bases and J 5 bases; bases outside gene matches: 15.

This clonotype was picked up a small number of times. The chain combines TRBV6-4 with TRBJ2-1, with 9 bases fitting TRBD2. V lost 5 bases to trimming and J lost 6 bases; unmatched junction nucleotides: 5. Germline CDR1 MRHNA, CDR2 SNTAGT. CDR3 length: 14 amino acids. The CDR3 protein is CASSRSGSSNEQFF. In DNA form, the CDR3 reads TGTGCCAGCAGTCGTAGCGGGAGCAGCAATGAGCAGTTCTTC.

In its sample, this clonotype was seen a few times. The chain combines TRBV5-1 with TRBJ2-7; TRBD1 aligns across 7 bases. Unmatched junction bases numbered 6, after V lost 4 bases and J lost 8 bases. The CDR3 extends over 12 amino acids. CDR1 and CDR2 (germline): SGHRS, YFSETQ. The CDR3: CASSPTGVKQYF. The DNA of the CDR3 is TGCGCCAGCAGCCCTACAGGGGTAAAGCAGTACTTC.